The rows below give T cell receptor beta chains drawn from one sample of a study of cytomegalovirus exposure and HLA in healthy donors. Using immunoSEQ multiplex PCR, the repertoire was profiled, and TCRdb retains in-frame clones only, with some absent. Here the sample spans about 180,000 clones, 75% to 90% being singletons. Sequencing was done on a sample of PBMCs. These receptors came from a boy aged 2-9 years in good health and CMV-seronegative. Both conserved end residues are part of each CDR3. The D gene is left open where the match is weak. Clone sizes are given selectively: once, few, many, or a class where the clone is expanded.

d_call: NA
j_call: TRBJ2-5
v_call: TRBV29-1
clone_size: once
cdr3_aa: CSVAVEAGETQYF
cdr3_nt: TGCAGCGTTGCAGTGGAAGCGGGTGAGACCCAGTACTTC

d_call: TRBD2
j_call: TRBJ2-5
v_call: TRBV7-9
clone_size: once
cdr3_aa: CASAFSGSGETQYF
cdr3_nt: TGTGCCAGCGCCTTTAGCGGGAGCGGGGAGACCCAGTACTTC

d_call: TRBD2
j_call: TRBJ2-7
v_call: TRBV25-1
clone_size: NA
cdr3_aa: CASTQVGSGFVHQYF
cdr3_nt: TGTGCCAGCACCCAGGTCGGTAGCGGGTTTGTTCATCAGTACTTC

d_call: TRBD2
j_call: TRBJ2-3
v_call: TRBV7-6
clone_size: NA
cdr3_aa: CASSKASAGILPDTQYF
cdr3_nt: TGTGCCAGCAGCAAAGCATCAGCGGGAATTCTTCCAGATACGCAGTATTTT

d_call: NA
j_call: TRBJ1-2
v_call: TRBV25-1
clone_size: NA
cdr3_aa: CASSEFTRVDGYTF
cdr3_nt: TGTGCCAGCAGTGAATTTACCCGGGTCGACGGCTACACCTTC

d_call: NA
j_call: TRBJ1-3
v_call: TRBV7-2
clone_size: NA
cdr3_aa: CASRIPPENTIYF
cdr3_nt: TGTGCCAGCAGGATACCCCCAGAAAACACCATATATTTT

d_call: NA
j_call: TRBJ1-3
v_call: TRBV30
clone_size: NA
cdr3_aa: CAWSLLGQRNTIYF
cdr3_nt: TGTGCCTGGAGTCTTCTAGGACAGCGAAACACCATATATTTT

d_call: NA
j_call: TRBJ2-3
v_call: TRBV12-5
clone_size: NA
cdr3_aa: CASGLVTPLSTDTQYF
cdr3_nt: TGTGCTAGTGGTTTGGTTACACCACTAAGCACAGATACGCAGTATTTT

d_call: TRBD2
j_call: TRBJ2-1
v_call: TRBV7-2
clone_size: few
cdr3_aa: CASSSTGTSFYNEQFF
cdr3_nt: TGTGCCAGCAGCTCAACCGGGACTAGCTTCTACAATGAGCAGTTCTTC

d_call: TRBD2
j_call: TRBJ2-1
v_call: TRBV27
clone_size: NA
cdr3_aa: CASSRTSGSSYNEQFF
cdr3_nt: TGTGCCAGCAGTCGGACTAGCGGGAGCTCCTACAATGAGCAGTTCTTC

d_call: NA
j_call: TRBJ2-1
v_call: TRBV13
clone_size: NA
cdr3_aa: CASSSKSSSYNEQFF
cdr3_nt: TGTGCCAGCAGCTCGAAGTCTAGCTCCTACAATGAGCAGTTCTTC

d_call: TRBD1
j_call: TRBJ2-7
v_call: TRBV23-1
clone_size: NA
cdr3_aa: CASSQCLGQGRTSSYEQYF
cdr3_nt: TGCGCCAGCAGTCAATGCTTGGGACAGGGCCGTACTAGCTCCTACGAGCAGTACTTC

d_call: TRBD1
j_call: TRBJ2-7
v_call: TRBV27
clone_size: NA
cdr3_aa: CASIFSGTGPYEQYF
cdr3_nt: TGTGCCAGCATTTTTTCCGGGACAGGTCCCTACGAGCAGTACTTC

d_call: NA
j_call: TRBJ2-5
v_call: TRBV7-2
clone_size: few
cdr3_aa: CASSPQGGETQYF
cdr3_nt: TGTGCCAGCAGCCCACAGGGTGGGGAGACCCAGTACTTC

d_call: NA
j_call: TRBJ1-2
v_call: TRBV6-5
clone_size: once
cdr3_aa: CASRGSPNYGYTF
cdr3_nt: TGTGCCAGCAGGGGCAGTCCTAACTATGGCTACACCTTC

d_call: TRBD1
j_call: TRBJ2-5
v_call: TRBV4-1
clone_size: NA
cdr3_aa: CASSQMDRASETQYF
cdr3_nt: TGCGCCAGCAGCCAAATGGACAGGGCGTCTGAGACCCAGTACTTC

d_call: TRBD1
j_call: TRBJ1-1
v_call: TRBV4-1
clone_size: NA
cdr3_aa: CASSQRIPGQGTMNTEAFF
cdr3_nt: TGCGCCAGCAGCCAACGTATACCGGGACAGGGTACTATGAACACTGAAGCTTTCTTT

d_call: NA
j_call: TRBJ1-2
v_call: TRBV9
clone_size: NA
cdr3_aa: CASSGNRDLGTNYGYTF
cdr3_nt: TGTGCCAGCAGCGGGAACAGGGACCTAGGCACTAACTATGGCTACACCTTC

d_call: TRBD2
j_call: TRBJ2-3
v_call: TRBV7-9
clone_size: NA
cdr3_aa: CASSLSLAGVPDTQYF
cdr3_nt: TGTGCCAGCAGCTTATCCTTAGCGGGAGTGCCAGATACGCAGTATTTT

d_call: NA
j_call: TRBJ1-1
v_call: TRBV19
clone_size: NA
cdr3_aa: CASTSSLRETEAFF
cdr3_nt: TGTGCCAGTACCTCCAGCCTTCGCGAGACTGAAGCTTTTTTT

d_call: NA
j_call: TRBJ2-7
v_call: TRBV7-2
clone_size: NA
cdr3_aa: CASSKTGTEQYF
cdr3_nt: TGTGCCAGCAGTAAGACCGGGACAGAGCAGTACTTC

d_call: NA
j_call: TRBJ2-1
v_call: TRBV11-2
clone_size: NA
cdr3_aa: CASTGRNYEQFF
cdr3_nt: TGTGCCAGCACAGGGAGGAATTATGAGCAGTTCTTC

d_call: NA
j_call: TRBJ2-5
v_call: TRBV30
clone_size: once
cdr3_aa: CAWNPSAFRGAETQYF
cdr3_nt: TGTGCCTGGAATCCGAGCGCATTCCGAGGTGCAGAGACCCAGTACTTC

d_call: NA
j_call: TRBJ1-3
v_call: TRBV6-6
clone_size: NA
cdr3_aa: CASSFFSGNTIYF
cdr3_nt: TGTGCCAGCAGTTTCTTCTCTGGAAACACCATATATTTT

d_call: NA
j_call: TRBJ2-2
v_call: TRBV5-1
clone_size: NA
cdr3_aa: CASRENPANTGELFF
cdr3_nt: TGCGCCAGCAGAGAGAACCCTGCGAACACCGGGGAGCTGTTTTTT

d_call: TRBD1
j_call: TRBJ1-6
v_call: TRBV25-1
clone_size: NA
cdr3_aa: CASRKQGNSPLHF
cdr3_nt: TGTGCCAGCAGAAAACAGGGGAATTCACCCCTCCACTTT

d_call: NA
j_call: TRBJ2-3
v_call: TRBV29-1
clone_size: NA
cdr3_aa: CSVGRLLADTDTQYF
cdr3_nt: TGCAGCGTGGGACGTCTGTTAGCGGACACAGATACGCAGTATTTT

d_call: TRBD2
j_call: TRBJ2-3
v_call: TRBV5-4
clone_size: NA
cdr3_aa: CASSTEGLAGSTDTQYF
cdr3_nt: TGTGCCAGCAGCACAGAAGGACTAGCGGGTTCCACAGATACGCAGTATTTT

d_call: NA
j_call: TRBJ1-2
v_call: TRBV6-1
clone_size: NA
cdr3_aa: CASIGGWGGYTF
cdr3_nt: TGTGCCAGCATCGGAGGGTGGGGAGGCTACACCTTC

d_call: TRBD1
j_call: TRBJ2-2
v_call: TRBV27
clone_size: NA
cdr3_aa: CASRKGTGDTGELFF
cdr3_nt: TGTGCCAGCAGAAAAGGGACAGGCGATACCGGGGAGCTGTTTTTT

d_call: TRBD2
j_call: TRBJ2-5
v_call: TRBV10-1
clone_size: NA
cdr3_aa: CASSESIAGLQETQYF
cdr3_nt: TGCGCCAGCAGTGAGTCGATAGCGGGGCTTCAAGAGACCCAGTACTTC

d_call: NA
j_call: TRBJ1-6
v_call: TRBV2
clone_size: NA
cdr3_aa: CASRHPSHYNSPLHF
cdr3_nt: TGTGCCAGCAGACATCCTAGCCACTATAATTCACCCCTCCACTTT

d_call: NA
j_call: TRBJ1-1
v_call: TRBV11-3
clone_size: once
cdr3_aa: CASSLDAGVNTEAFF
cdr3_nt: TGTGCCAGCAGCTTAGATGCGGGGGTGAACACTGAAGCTTTCTTT

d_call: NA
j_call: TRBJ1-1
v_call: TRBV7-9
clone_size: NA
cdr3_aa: CASSARQYTEAFF
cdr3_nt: TGTGCCAGCAGCGCCCGACAGTACACTGAAGCTTTCTTT

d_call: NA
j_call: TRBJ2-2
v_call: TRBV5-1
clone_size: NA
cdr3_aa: CASSGVNTGELFF
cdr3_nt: TGCGCCAGCAGTGGAGTGAACACCGGGGAGCTGTTTTTT

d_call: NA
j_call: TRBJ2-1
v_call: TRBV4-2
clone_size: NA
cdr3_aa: CASSQENNEQFF
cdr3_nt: TGTGCCAGCAGCCAAGAGAACAATGAACAGTTCTTC

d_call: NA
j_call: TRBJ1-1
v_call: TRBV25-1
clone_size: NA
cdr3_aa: CASRNVGVDTEAFF
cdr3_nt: TGTGCCAGCAGGAACGTAGGGGTAGACACTGAAGCTTTCTTT

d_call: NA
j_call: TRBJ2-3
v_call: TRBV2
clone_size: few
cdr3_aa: CASSTKRSTDTQYF
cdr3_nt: TGTGCCAGCAGTACAAAGCGGAGCACAGATACGCAGTATTTT

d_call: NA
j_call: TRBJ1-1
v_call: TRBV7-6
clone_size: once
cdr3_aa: CASSLAGNTEAFF
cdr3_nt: TGTGCCAGCAGCTTAGCCGGGAACACTGAAGCTTTCTTT

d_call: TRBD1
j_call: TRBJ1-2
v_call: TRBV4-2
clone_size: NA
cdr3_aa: CASSQDWDRGGRGYTF
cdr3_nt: TGTGCCAGCAGCCAAGATTGGGACAGGGGTGGCAGGGGCTACACCTTC

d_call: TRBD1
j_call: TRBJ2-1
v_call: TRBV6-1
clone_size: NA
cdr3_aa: CASSDRDRDINEQFF
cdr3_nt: TGTGCCAGCAGTGACCGGGACAGGGACATCAATGAGCAGTTCTTC